This T cell receptor beta chain is drawn from a study of blood T cell repertoires in COVID-19. Overall study: Some COVID-19 samples were acute and others convalescent; all came from the United States, Italy and Spain.

The CDR3 has 15 amino acids. Germline V gene sequence: CDR1 KGHDR, CDR2 SFDVKD. V dropped 3 bases and J dropped 3; count of bases not matched to a gene: 4. Participants' reported clinical history set cohort assignment. It was within 2 weeks before study entry that exposed participants met a COVID-19 case. In the source study's methods: How many nucleated cells were present was estimated from reference gene primer amplification. The repertoire was sequenced with immunoSEQ multiplex PCR; TCRdb's copy has only in-frame clones and lacks some. V and J calls plus clone size are reproduced from that table; the DNA served to infer D and trimming. This sample has about 300,000 clones, with about 85% found just once.

Material: PBMCs or T cells enriched from blood (not recorded which). This clonotype was obtained from a woman in her 30s who had been exposed to COVID-19. The chain uses TRBV24-1 and TRBJ2-7; 10 positions match TRBD1. CDR3: CATSDIGTGDYEQYF. CDR3 DNA sequence: TGTGCCACCAGTGATATAGGGACAGGGGACTACGAGCAGTACTTC.